This TCR beta chain originates from a study of identical twins. CDR1 and CDR2 (germline): DFQATT, SNEGSKA (reference sequence). The CDR3 loop spans 17 amino acids. The J segment lost 7 bases and the V segment lost 5 bases, leaving 14 bases of the junction unmatched. MiXCR was run by TCRdb on the 5' RACE reads, yielding one entry per CDR3 protein. The sample lists 550,000 to 800,000 distinct CDR3 sequences, roughly 7.2% occurring once. This clonotype was observed many times. These records were also assigned to another study, of yellow fever vaccine responses in identical twins.

Sequenced sample: PBMCs. The gene calls are TRBV20-1 and TRBJ1-6, with 10 positions matching TRBD1. The sequence derives from a woman between 18 and 29 years old in good health. CDR3 region: CSAPPGQGTLSNSPLHF. For the CDR3, the DNA is TGCAGTGCTCCTCCGGGACAGGGGACCTTATCCAATTCACCCCTCCACTTT.